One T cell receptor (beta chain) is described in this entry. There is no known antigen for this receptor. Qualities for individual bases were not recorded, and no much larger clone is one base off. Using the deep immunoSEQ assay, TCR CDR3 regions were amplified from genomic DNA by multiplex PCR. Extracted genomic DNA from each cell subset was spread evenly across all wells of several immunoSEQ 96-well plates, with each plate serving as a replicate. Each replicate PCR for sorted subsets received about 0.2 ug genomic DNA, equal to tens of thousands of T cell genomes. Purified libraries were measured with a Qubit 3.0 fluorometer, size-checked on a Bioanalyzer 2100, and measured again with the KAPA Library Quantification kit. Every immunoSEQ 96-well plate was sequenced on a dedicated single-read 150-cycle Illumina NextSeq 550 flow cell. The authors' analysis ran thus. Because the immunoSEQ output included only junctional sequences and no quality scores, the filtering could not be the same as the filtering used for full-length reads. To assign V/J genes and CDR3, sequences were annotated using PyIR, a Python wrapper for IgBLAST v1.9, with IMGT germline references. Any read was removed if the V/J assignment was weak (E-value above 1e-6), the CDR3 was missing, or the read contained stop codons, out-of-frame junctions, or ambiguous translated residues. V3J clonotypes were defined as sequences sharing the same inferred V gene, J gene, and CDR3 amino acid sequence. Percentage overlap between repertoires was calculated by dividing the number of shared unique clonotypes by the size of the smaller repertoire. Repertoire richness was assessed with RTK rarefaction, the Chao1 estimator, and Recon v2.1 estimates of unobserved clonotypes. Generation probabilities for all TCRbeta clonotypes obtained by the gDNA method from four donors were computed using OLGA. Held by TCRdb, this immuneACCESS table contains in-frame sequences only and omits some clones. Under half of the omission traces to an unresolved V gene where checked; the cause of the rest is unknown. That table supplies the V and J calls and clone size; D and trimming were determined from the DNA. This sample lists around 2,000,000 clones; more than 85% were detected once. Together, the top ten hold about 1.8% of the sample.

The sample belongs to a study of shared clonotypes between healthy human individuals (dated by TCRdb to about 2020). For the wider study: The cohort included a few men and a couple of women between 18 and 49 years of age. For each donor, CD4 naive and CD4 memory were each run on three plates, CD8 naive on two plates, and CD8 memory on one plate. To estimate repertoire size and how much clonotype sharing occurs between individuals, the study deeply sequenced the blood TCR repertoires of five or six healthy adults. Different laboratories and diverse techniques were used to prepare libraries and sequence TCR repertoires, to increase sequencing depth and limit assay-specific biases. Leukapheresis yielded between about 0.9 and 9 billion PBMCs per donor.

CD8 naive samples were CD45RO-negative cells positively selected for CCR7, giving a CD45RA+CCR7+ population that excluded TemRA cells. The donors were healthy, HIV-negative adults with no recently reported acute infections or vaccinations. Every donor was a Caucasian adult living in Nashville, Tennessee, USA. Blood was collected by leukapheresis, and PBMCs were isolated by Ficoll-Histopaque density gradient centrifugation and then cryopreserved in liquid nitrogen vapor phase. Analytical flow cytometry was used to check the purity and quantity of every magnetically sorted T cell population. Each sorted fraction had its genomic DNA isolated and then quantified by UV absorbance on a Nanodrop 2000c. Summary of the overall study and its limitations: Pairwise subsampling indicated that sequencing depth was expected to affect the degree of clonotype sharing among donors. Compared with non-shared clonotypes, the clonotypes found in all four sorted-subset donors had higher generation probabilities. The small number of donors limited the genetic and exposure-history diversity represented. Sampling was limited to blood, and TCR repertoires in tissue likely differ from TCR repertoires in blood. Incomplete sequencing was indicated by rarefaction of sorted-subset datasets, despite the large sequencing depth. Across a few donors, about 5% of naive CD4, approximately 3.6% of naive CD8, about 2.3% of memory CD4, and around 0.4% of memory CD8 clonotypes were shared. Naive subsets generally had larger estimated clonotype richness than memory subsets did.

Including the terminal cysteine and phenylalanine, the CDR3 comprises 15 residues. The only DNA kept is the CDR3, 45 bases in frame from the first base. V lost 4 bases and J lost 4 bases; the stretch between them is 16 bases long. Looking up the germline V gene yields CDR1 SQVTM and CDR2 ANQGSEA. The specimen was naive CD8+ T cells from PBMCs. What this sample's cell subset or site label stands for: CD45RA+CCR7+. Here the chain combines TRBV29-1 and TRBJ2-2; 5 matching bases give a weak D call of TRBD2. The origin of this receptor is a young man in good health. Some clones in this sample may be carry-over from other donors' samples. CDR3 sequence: CSVAYDWTATGELFF. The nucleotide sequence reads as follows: TGCAGCGTTGCCTACGATTGGACTGCCACCGGGGAGCTGTTTTTT.